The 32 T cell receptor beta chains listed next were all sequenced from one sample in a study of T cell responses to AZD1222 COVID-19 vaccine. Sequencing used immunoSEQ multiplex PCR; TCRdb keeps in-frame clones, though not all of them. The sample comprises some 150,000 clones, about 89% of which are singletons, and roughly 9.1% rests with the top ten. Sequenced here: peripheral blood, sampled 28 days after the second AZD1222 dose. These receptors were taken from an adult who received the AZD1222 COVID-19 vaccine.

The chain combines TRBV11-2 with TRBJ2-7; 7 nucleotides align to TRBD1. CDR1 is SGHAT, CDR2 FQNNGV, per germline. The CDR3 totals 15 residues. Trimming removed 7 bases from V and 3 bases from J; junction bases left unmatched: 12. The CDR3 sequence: CASIRDSPEFYEQYF. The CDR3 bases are TGTGCCAGCATCAGGGACAGTCCTGAGTTCTACGAGCAGTACTTC.

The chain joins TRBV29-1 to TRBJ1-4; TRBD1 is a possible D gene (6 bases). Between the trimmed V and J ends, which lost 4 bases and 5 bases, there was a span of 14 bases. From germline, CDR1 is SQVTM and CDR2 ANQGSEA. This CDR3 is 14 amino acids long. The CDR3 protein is CSVASWQGNEKLFF. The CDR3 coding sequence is TGCAGCGTTGCCTCCTGGCAGGGGAATGAAAAACTGTTTTTT. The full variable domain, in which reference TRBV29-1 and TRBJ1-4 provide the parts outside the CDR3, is SAVISQKPSRDICQRGTSLTIQCQVDSQVTMMFWYRQQPGQSLTLIATANQGSEATYESGFVIDKFPISRPNLTFSTLTVSNMSPEDSSIYLCSVASWQGNEKLFFGSGTQLSVL.

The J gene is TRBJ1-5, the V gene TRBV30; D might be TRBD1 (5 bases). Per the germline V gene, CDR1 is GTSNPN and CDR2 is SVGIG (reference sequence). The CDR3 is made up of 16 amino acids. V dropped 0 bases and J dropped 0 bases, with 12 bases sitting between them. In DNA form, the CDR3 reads TGTGCCTGGAGTGTACAAGGGGCTTATAGCAATCAGCCCCAGCATTTT. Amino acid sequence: CAWSVQGAYSNQPQHF.

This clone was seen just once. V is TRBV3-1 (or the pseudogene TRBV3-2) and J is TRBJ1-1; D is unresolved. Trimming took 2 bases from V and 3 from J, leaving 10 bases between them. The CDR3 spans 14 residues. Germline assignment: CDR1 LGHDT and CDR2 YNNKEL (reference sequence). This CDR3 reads CASSQQVRDTEAFF. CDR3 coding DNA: TGTGCCAGCAGCCAACAGGTAAGGGACACTGAAGCTTTCTTT.

CDR3 coding DNA: TGTGCCAGTAGTATCCAGGGGTCTAACACTGAAGCTTTCTTT. Amino acid sequence: CASSIQGSNTEAFF. The chain links TRBV19 to TRBJ1-1; weak D call: TRBD1 (6 bases). Trimming pared 3 bases from V and 2 bases from J, leaving 10 bases between. Germline V lookup: CDR1 LNHDA, CDR2 SQIVND (reference sequence). The CDR3 has 14 amino acids.

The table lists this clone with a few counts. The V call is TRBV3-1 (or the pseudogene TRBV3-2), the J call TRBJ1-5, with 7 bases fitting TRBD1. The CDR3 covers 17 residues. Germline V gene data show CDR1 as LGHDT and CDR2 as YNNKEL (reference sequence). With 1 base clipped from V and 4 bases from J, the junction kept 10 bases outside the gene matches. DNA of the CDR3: TGTGCCAGCAGCCAAGGCTTCTCCGGGACAGATAATCAGCCCCAGCATTTT. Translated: CASSQGFSGTDNQPQHF.

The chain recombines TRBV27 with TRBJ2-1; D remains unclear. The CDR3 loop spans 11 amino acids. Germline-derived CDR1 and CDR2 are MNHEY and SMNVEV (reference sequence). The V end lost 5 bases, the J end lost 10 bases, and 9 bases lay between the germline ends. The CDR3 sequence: CASSRLGEQFF. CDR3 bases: TGTGCCAGCAGTCGTCTTGGGGAGCAGTTCTTC.

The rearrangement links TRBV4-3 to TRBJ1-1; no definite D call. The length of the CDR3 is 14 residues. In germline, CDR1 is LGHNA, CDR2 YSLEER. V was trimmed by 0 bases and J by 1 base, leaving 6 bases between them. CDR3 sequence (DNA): TGCGCCAGCAGCCAAGATTACGGGAACACTGAAGCTTTCTTT. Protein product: CASSQDYGNTEAFF.

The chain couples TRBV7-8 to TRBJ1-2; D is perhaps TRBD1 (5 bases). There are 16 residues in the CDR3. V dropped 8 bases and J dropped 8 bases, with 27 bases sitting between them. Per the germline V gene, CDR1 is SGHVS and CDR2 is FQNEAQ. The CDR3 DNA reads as TGTGCCAGCGGCGATTCCTCAGGGAAGGGTGTAAGGGGCTACACCTTC. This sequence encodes CASGDSSGKGVRGYTF.

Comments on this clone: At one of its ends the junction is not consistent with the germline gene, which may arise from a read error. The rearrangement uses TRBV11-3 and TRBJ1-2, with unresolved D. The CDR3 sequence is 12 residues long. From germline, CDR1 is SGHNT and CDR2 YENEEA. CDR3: CASSSGSGAAFF. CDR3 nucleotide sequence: TGTGCCAGCAGCTCTGGGTCGGGCGCAGCGTTCTTC.

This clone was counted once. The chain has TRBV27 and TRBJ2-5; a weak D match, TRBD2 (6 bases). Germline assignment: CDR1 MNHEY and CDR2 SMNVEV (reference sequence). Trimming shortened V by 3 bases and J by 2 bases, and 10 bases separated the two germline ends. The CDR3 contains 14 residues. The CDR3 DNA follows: TGTGCCAGCAGTTTCCTAGCGAAGCAAGAGACCCAGTACTTC. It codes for CASSFLAKQETQYF.

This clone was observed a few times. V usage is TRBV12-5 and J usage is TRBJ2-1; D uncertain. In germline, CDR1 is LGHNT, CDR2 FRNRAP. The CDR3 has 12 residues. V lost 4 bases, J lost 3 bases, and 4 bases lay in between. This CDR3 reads CASGSRYNEQFF. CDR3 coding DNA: TGTGCTAGTGGTTCCCGCTACAATGAGCAGTTCTTC.

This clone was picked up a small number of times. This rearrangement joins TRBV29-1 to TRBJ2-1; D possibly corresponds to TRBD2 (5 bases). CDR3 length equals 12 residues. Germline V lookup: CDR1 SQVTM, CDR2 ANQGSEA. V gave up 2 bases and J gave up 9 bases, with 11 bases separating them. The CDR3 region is CSVEFLASEQFF. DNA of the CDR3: TGCAGCGTTGAATTCCTAGCTAGTGAGCAGTTCTTC.

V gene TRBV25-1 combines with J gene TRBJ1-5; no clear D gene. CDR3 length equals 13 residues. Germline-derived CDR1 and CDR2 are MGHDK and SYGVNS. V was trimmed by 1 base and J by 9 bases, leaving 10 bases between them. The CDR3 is CASSELTAGPQHF. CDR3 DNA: TGTGCCAGCAGTGAATTAACAGCTGGGCCCCAGCATTTT.

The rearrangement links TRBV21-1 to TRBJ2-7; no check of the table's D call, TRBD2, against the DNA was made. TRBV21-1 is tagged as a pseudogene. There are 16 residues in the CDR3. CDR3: CASSPPASGRSYEQYF. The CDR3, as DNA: TGTGCCAGCAGCCCCCCGGCTAGCGGGAGGTCCTACGAGCAGTACTTC.

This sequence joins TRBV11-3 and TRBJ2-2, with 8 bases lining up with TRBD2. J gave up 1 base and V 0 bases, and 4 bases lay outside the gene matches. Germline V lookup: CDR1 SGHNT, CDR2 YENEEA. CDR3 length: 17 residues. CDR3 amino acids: CASSLDSGKKNTGELFF. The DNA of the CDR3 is TGTGCCAGCAGCTTAGATAGCGGGAAGAAGAACACCGGGGAGCTGTTTTTT.

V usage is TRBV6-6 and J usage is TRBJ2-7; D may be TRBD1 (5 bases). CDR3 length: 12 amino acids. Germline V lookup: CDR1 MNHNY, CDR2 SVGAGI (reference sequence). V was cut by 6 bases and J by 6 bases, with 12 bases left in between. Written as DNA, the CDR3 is TGTGCCAGCAGCTTACCAGGGCGCGAGCAGTACTTC. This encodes CASSLPGREQYF.

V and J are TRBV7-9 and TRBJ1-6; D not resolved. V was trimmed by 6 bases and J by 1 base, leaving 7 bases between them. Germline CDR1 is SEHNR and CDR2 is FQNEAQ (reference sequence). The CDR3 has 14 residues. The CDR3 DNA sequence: TGTGCCAGCAGTGGTGGATCCTATAATTCACCCCTCCACTTT. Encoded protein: CASSGGSYNSPLHF. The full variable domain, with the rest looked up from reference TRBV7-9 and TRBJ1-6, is DTGVSQNPRHKITKRGQNVTFRCDPISEHNRLYWYRQTLGQGPEFLTYFQNEAQLEKSRLLSDRFSAERPKGSFSTLEIQRTEQGDSAMYLCASSGGSYNSPLHFGNGTRLTVT.

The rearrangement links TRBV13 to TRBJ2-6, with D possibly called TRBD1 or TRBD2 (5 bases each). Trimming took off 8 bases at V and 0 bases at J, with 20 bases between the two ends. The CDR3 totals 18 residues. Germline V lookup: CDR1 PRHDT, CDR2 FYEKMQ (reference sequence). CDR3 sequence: CASWKVGDPSSGANVLTF. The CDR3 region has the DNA TGTGCCAGCTGGAAGGTTGGGGACCCAAGCTCTGGGGCCAACGTCCTGACTTTC.

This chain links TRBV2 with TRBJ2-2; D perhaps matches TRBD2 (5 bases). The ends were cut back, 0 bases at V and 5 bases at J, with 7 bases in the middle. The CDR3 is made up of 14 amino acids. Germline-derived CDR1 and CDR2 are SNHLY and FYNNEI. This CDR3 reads CASSEAGVTGELFF. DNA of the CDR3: TGTGCCAGCAGTGAAGCGGGAGTAACCGGGGAGCTGTTTTTT.

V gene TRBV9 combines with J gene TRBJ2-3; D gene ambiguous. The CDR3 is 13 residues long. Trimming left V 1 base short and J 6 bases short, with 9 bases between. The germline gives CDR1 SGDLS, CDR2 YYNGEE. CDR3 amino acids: CASSVLSRDTQYF. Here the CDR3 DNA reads TGTGCCAGCAGCGTATTGTCTCGGGATACGCAGTATTTT.

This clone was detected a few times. CDR3 DNA: TGTGCCAGCACCCCGGGGGGGGTCTACTCCTACGAGCAGTACTTC. The encoded protein is CASTPGGVYSYEQYF. The rearrangement links TRBV2 to TRBJ2-7; 8 bases are a match to TRBD2. The CDR3 has 15 amino acids. Per germline, CDR1 SNHLY and CDR2 FYNNEI. The V gene end was trimmed by 7 bases and the J gene end by 0 bases; junction bases not matched to a gene: 8.

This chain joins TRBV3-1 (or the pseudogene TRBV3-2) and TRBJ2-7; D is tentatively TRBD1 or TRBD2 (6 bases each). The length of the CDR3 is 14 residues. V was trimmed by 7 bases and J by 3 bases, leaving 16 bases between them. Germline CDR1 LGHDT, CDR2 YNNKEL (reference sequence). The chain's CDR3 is CASTQGTGSYEQYF. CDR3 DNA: TGTGCCAGCACCCAGGGGACTGGCAGCTACGAGCAGTACTTC.

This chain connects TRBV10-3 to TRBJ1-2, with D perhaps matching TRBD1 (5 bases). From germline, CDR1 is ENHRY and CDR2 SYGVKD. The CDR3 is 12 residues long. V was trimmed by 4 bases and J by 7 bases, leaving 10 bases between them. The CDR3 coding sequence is TGTGCCATCAGTGGGGGGTCTGTTGGCTACACCTTC. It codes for CAISGGSVGYTF.

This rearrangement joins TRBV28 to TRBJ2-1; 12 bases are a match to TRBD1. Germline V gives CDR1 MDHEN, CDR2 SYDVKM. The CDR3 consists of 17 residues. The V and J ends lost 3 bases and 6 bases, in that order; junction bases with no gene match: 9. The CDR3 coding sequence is TGTGCCAGCAGTTTGATGGGACAGGGGGCGCGGAGCAATGAGCAGTTCTTC. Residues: CASSLMGQGARSNEQFF.

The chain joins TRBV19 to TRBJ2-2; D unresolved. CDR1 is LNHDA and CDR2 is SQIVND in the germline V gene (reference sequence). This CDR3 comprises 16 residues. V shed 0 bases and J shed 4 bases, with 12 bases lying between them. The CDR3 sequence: CASSIDARPITGELFF. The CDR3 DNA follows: TGTGCCAGTAGTATAGATGCTCGGCCGATCACCGGGGAGCTGTTTTTT. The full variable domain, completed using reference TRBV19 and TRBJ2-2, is DGGITQSPKYLFRKEGQNVTLSCEQNLNHDAMYWYRQDPGQGLRLIYYSQIVNDFQKGDIAEGYSVSREKKESFPLTVTSAQKNPTAFYLCASSIDARPITGELFFGEGSRLTVL.

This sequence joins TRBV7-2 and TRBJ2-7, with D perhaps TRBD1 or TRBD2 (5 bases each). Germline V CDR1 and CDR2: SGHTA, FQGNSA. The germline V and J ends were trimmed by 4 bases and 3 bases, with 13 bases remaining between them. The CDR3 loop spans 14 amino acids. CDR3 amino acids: CASSSPPGLYEQYF. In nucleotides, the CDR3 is TGTGCCAGCAGCTCCCCCCCGGGGCTCTACGAGCAGTACTTC.

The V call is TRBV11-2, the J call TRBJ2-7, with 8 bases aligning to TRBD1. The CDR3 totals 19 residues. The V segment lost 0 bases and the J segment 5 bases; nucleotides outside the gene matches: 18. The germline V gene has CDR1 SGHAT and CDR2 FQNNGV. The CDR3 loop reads CASSLEVGQGAVKSHEQYF. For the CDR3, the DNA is TGTGCCAGCAGCTTAGAAGTCGGTCAGGGGGCCGTAAAGTCCCACGAGCAGTACTTC.

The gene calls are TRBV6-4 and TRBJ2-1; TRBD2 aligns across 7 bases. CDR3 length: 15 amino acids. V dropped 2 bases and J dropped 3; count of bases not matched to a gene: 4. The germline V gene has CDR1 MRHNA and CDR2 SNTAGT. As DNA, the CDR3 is TGTGCCAGCAGTGACGAAGCGGGACTCTACAATGAGCAGTTCTTC. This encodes CASSDEAGLYNEQFF.

CDR3 loop: CASSADSSYNSPLHF. The CDR3 DNA follows: TGTGCCAGCAGCGCGGACAGCTCCTATAATTCACCCCTCCACTTT. The chain joins TRBV9 to TRBJ1-6, with D perhaps TRBD1 (6 bases). Germline-derived CDR1 and CDR2 are SGDLS and YYNGEE. Trimming pared 3 bases from V and 0 bases from J, leaving 7 bases between. The CDR3 length is 15 residues.

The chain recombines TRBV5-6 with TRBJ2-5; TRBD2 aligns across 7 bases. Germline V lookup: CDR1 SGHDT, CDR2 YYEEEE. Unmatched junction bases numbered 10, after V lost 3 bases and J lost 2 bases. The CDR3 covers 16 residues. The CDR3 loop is CASSSPGEGIQETQYF. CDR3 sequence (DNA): TGTGCCAGCAGCTCCCCCGGGGAGGGGATACAAGAGACCCAGTACTTC.

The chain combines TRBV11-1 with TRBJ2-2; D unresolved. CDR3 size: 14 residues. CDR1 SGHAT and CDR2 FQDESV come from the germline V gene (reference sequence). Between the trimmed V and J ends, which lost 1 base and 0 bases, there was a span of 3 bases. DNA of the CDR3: TGTGCCAGCAGCTTAGAAGCGAACACCGGGGAGCTGTTTTTT. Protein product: CASSLEANTGELFF.